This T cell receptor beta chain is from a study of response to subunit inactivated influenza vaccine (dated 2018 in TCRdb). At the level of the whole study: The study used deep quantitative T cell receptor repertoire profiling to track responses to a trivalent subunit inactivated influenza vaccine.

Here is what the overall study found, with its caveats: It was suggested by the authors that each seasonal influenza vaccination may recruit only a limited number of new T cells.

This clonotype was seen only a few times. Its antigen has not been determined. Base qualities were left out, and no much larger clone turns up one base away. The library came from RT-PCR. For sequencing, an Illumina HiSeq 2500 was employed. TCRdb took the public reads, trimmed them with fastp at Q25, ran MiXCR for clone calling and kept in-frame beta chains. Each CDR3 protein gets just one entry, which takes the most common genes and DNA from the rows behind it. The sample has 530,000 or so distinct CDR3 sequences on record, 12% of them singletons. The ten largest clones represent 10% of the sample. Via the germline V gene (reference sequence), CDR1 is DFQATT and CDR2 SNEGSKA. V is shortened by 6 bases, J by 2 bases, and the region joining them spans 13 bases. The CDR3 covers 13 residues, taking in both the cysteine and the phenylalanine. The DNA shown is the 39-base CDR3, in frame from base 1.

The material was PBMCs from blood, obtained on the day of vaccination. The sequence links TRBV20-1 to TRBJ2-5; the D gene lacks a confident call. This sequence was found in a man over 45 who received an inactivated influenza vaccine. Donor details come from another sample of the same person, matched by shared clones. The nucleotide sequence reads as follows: TGCAGTGCCCAAAAACACAATCAAGAGACCCAGTACTTC. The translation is CSAQKHNQETQYF.